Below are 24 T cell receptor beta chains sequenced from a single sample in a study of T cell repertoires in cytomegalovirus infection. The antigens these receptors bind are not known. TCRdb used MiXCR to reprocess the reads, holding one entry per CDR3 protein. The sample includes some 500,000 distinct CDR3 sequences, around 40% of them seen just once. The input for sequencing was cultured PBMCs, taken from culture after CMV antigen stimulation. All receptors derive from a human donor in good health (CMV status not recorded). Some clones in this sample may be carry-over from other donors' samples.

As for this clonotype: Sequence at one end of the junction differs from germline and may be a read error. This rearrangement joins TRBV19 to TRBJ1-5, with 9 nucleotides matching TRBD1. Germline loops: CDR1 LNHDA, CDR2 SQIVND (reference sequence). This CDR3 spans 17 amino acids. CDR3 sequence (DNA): TGTGCCCGTAGTACCCTACAGGGGGCGCATAGCAATCAGCCCCAGCATTTT. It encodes CARSTLQGAHSNQPQHF.

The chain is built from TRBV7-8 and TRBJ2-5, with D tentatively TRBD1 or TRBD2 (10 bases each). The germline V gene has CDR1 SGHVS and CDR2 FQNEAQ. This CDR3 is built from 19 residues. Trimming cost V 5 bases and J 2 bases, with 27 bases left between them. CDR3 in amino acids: CASSLGRDRGLARQETQYF. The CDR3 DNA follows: TGTGCCAGCAGCCTAGGCAGGGACAGGGGACTAGCGCGACAAGAGACCCAGTACTTC. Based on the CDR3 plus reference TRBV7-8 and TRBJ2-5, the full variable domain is GAGVSQSPRYKVAKRGQDVALRCDPISGHVSLFWYQQALGQGPEFLTYFQNEAQLDKSGLPSDRFFAERPEGSVSTLKIQRTQQEDSAVYLCASSLGRDRGLARQETQYFGPGTRLLVL.

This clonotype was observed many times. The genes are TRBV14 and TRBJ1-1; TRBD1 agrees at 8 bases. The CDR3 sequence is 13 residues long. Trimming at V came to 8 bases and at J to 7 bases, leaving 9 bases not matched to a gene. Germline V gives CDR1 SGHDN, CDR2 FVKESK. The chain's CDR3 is CASGNTGGHEAFF. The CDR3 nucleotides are TGTGCCAGCGGAAATACAGGGGGGCATGAAGCTTTCTTT.

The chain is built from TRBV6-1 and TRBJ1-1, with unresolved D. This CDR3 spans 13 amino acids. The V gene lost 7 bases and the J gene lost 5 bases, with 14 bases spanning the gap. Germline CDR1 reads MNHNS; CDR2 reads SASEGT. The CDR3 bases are TGTGCCAGCACCCTGGGGATAGATACTGAAGCTTTCTTT. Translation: CASTLGIDTEAFF.

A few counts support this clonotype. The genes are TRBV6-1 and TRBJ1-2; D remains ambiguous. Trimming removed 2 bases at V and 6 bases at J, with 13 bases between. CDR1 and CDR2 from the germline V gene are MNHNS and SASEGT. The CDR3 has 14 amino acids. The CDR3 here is CASSERGPVDGYTF. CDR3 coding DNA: TGTGCCAGCAGTGAACGAGGGCCCGTGGATGGCTACACCTTC.

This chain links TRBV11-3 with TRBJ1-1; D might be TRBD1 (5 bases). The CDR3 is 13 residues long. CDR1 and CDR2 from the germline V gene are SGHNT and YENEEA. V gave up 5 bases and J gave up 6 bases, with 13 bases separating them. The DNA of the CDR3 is TGTGCCAGCAGCCCTGGTGGGACGTCTGAAGCTTTCTTT. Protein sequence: CASSPGGTSEAFF.

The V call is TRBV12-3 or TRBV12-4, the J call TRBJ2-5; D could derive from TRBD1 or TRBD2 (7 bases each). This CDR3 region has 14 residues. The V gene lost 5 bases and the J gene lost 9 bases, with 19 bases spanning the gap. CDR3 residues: CASSQDPAGGAQYF. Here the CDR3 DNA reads TGTGCCAGCAGTCAAGACCCGGCAGGGGGGGCCCAGTACTTC.

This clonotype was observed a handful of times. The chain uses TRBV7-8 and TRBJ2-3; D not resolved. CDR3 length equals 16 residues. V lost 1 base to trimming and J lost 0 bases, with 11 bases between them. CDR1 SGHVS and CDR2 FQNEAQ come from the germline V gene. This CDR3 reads CASSLEGRASTDTQYF. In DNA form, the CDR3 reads TGTGCCAGCAGCTTAGAAGGTAGAGCTAGCACAGATACGCAGTATTTT.

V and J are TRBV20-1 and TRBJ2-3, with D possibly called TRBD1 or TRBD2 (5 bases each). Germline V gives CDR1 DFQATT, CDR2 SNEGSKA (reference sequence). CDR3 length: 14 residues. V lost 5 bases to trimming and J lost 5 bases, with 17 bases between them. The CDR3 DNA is TGCAGTGCTGTGGCCCTTAGAGGGGAAGATACGCAGTATTTT. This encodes CSAVALRGEDTQYF.

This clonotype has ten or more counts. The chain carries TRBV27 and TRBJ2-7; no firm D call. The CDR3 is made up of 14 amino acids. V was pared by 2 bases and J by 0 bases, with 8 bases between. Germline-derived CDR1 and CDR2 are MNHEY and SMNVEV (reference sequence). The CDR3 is CASSLSEISYEQYF. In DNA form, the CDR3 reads TGTGCCAGCAGTTTAAGTGAGATCTCCTACGAGCAGTACTTC.

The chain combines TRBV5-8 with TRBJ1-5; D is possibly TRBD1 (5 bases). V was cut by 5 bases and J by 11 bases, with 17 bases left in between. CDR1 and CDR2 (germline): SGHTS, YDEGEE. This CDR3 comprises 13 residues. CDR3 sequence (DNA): TGTGCCAGCAGTTTCGGGGCTCTCGAAGCCCAGCATTTT. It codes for CASSFGALEAQHF. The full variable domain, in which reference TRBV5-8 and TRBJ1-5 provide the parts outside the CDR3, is EAGVTQSPTHLIKTRGQQATLRCSPISGHTSVYWYQQALGLGLQFLLWYDEGEERNRGNFPPRFSGRQFPNYSSELNVNALELEDSALYLCASSFGALEAQHFGDGTRLSIL.

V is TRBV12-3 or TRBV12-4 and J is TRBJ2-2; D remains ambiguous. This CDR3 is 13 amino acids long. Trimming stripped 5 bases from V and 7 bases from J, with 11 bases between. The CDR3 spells CASSPGAVGELFF. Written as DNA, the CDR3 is TGTGCCAGCAGTCCTGGCGCGGTCGGGGAGCTGTTTTTT.

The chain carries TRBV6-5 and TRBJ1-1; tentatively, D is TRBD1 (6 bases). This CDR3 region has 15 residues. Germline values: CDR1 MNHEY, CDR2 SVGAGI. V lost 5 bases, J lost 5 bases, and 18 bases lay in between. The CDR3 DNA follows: TGTGCCAGCAGTCCCCCTCGGGGGCGCCGGACTGAAGCTTTCTTT. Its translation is CASSPPRGRRTEAFF.

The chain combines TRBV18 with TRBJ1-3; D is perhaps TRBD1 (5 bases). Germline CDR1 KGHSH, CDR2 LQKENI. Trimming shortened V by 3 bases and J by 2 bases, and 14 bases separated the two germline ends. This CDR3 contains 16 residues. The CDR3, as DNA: TGTGCCAGCTCACCCTCGGCAGGGTCACCTGGAAACACCATATATTTT. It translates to CASSPSAGSPGNTIYF.

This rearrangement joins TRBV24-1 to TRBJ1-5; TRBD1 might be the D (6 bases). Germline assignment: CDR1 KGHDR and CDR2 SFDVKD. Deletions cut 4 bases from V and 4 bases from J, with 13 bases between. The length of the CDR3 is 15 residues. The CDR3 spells CATSDLTGRNQPQHF. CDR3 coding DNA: TGTGCCACCAGTGACCTAACAGGGAGAAATCAGCCCCAGCATTTT.

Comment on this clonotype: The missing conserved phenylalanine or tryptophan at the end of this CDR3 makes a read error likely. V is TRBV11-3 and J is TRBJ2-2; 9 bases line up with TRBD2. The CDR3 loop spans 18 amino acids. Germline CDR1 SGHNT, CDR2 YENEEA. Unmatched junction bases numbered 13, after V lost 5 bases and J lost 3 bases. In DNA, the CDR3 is TGTGCCAGCAGCCCGAATGGCGGGGGGGCCGGAGACACCGGGGAGCTGTTTGTT. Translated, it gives CASSPNGGGAGDTGELFV.

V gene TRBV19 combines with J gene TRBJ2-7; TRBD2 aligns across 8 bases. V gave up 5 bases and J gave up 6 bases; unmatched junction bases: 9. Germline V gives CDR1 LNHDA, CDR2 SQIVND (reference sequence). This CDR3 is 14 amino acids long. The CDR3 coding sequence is TGTGCCAGTAGTCAGTCAGGACTAGCTGCCGAGCAGTACTTC. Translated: CASSQSGLAAEQYF.

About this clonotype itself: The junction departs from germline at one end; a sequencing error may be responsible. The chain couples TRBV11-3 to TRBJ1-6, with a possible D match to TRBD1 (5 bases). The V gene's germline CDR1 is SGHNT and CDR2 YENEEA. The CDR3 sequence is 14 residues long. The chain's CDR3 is CASSRAGTNSPFHF. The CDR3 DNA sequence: TGTGCCAGCAGTAGAGCCGGGACCAATTCACCCTTCCACTTT.

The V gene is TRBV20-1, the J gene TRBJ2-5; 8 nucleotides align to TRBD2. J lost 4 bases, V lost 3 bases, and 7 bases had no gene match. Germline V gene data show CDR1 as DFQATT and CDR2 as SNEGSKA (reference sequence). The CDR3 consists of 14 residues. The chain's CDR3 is CSASGGAQVETQYF. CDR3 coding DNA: TGCAGTGCTAGCGGGGGGGCTCAGGTAGAGACCCAGTACTTC.

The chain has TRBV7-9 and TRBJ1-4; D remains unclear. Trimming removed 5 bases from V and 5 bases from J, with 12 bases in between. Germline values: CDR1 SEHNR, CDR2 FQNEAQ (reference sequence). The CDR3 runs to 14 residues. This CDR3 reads CASSPGSPNEKLFF. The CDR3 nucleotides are TGTGCCAGCAGCCCGGGAAGCCCGAATGAAAAACTGTTTTTT.

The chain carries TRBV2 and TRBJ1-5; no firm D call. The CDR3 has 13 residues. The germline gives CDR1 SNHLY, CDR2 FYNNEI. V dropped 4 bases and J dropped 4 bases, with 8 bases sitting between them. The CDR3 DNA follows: TGTGCCAGCAGTGTGGGAAAAAATCAGCCCCAGCATTTT. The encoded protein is CASSVGKNQPQHF. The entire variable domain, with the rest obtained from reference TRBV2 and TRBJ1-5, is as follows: EPEVTQTPSHQVTQMGQEVILRCVPISNHLYFYWYRQILGQKVEFLVSFYNNEISEKSEIFDDQFSVERPDGSNFTLKIRSTKLEDSAMYFCASSVGKNQPQHFGDGTRLSIL.

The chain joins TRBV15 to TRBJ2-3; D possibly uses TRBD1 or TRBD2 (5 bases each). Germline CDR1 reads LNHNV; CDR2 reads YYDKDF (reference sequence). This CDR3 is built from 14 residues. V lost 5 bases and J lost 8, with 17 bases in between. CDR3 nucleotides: TGTGCCACCAGCGGCCCGACTAAGGGGAGTACGCAGTATTTT. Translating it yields CATSGPTKGSTQYF.

As DNA, the CDR3 is TGTGCCAGCAGTTTAAGTTCAGCGAACACTGAAGCTTTCTTT. Translating gives CASSLSSANTEAFF. This chain joins TRBV28 and TRBJ1-1; D remains ambiguous. This CDR3 contains 14 residues. V was clipped by 2 bases and J by 1 base, with 8 bases between them. Per germline, CDR1 MDHEN and CDR2 SYDVKM.

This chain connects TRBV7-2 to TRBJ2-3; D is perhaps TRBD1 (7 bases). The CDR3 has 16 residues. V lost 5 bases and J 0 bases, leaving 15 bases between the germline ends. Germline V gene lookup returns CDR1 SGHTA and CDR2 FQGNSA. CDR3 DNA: TGTGCCAGCAGCCGAGGAGGGGGCCCAAGCACAGATACGCAGTATTTT. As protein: CASSRGGGPSTDTQYF.